Listed here is a single T cell receptor beta chain. These data belong to a study of shared T cell receptors in the human thymus. J was trimmed by 10 bases and V by 2 bases; bases with no gene match: 12. The CDR3 runs to 17 residues. The germline gives CDR1 MNHEY, CDR2 SMNVEV (reference sequence). TCRdb keeps only in-frame clones here, not all; method: immunoSEQ multiplex PCR. This sample has 65,000 to 70,000 clones, with about 95% found just once. The chain combines TRBV27 with TRBJ2-1; the match to TRBD2 covers 12 bases. Material: thymocytes. The clonotype was recovered from a human donor. CDR3 DNA: TGTGCCAGCAGTTTAAACGCACTAGCGGGGGGTCCGAGGGAGCAGTTCTTC. It specifies CASSLNALAGGPREQFF.